This T cell receptor beta chain was captured by sequencing in a study of T-cell memory formation after mild COVID-19. About the study: Each donor largely had its own TCR clusters.

TCRdb re-derived calls from the 5' RACE reads in MiXCR, one entry per CDR3 protein. The sample yields around 200,000 distinct CDR3 sequences, 8% to 11% seen once. This CDR3 is built from 15 residues. CDR1 is GTSNPN and CDR2 is SVGIG in the germline V gene (reference sequence). The J segment lost 4 bases and the V segment lost 3 bases, leaving 5 bases of the junction unmatched. On this clonotype itself: Its antigen is not identified.

Study observations and caveats: What remained unconfirmed was the SARS-CoV-2 specificity of second-wave clones peaking on day 37. Researchers report contracting CD4+ clones mostly in CM and EM, with CD8+ clones in EMRA. Pre-infection memory held some responding clones, suggesting pre-existing cross-reactive T cells responded.

This clonotype originated in a man younger than 35 who had mild COVID-19 (a few samples of this study predate the infection). Cell type and time point are not known. What was sequenced was PBMCs or a T cell subset sorted from them (not recorded which). The V and J genes are TRBV30 and TRBJ2-7, with TRBD2 identical over 14 bases. In nucleotides, the CDR3 is TGTGCCTGGAGCATGGGACTAGCGGGGGTGTACGAGCAGTACTTC. Residues: CAWSMGLAGVYEQYF.